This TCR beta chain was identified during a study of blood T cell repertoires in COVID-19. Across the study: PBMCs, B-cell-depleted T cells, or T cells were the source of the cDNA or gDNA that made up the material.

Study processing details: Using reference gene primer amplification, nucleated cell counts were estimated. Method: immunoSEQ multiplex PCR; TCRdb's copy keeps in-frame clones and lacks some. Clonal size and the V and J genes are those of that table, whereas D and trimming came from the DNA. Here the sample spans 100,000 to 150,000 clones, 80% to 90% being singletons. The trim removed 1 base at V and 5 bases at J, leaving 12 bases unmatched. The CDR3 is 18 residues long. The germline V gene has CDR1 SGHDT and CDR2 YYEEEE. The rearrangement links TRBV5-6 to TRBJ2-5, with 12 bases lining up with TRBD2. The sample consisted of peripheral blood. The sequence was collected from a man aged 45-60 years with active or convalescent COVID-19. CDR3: CASSLYGETSGGVETQYF. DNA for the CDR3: TGTGCCAGCAGCTTGTATGGTGAGACTAGCGGGGGAGTTGAGACCCAGTACTTC.